This paragraph reports one T cell receptor beta chain. The entry originates in a study of blood T cell repertoires in COVID-19. Overall study: The United States, Italy and Spain provided the acute and convalescent COVID-19 samples.

Patients of the Seattle cohort, enrolled during active infection, were followed longitudinally. In the study's own analysis: Reference gene primer amplification in the assay estimated nucleated cell counts. The method was immunoSEQ multiplex PCR; TCRdb's version includes in-frame clones alone and lacks a portion of them. The V and J calls and the clone size are those of that table, but D and trimming were determined from the DNA. The table has 300,000 to 450,000 clones, around 87% seen once. The length of the CDR3 is 15 residues. Germline V gene sequence: CDR1 MRHNA, CDR2 SNTAGT. Trimming cost V 4 bases and J 0 bases; bases outside gene matches: 4.

This receptor was taken from a woman aged 55-69 years with COVID-19, enrolled during active disease. V gene TRBV6-4 combines with J gene TRBJ2-7, with TRBD2 matching over 9 bases. Sequences were obtained from peripheral blood. CDR3 loop: CASSVERGASYEQYF. The CDR3 bases are TGTGCCAGCAGTGTTGAGCGGGGGGCCTCCTACGAGCAGTACTTC.